Listed below are T cell receptor beta chains from one sample, sequenced in a study of CD8 T cells in ankylosing spondylitis. Each CDR3 protein is one row after TCRdb ran MiXCR on the 5' RACE reads. The sample lists about 100,000 distinct CDR3 sequences, 24% occurring once. Sequencing input: synovial fluid, either unsorted or a sorted T cell fraction (not recorded which). All receptors come from a male donor with ankylosing spondylitis. Each CDR3 is given with its conserved first and last residue. D genes are given only for firm matches. Not all rows give a size; the values are once, few, many and, for expanded clones, a class.

abundance	v_gene	j_gene	d_gene	CDR3aa	CDR3nt
.	TRBV20-1	TRBJ2-7	TRBD1	CSASLYRTGASYEQYF	TGCAGTGCTAGTCTGTATCGGACAGGGGCTTCCTACGAGCAGTACTTC
few	TRBV4-1	TRBJ1-5	.	CASSQDRGVNQPQHF	TGCGCCAGCAGCCAAGATCGGGGGGTCAATCAGCCCCAGCATTTT
few	TRBV4-2	TRBJ2-1	TRBD2	CASSRKLAGVNSYNEQFF	TGTGCCAGCAGCCGAAAACTAGCGGGAGTAAACTCCTACAATGAGCAGTTCTTC
.	TRBV20-1	TRBJ2-1	TRBD2	CSASGGLAGGLRNEQFF	TGCAGTGCTAGTGGGGGACTAGCGGGAGGGTTGAGGAATGAGCAGTTCTTC
.	TRBV7-8	TRBJ2-3	.	CASSPRGILRDTQYF	TGTGCCAGCAGCCCCCGGGGGATTTTGCGGGATACGCAGTATTTT
.	TRBV19	TRBJ1-5	.	CASSIRQYNQPQHF	TGTGCCAGTAGTATTCGGCAGTACAATCAGCCCCAGCATTTT
.	TRBV2	TRBJ1-2	.	CASSEGGYYGYTF	TGTGCCAGCAGTGAAGGGGGATACTATGGCTACACCTTC
few	TRBV7-8	TRBJ1-1	.	CASSLRFTGPLKKAEAFF	TGTGCCAGCAGCTTGAGATTCACAGGGCCTCTCAAAAAGGCTGAAGCTTTCTTT
many	TRBV24-1	TRBJ2-2	.	CATSDLSGPSTGELFF	TGTGCCACCAGTGATTTATCAGGGCCCAGCACCGGGGAGCTGTTTTTT
.	TRBV15	TRBJ2-2	TRBD1	CAGGTGVPGELFF	TGTGCCGGGGGGACAGGGGTCCCCGGGGAGCTGTTTTTT
.	TRBV10-3	TRBJ2-5	TRBD2	CAISREGRETQYF	TGTGCCATCTCGCGGGAGGGCCGTGAGACCCAGTACTTC
.	TRBV20-1	TRBJ2-1	TRBD2	CSEISWVAGNNEQFF	TGCAGTGAAATTAGTTGGGTAGCGGGGAACAATGAGCAGTTCTTC
.	TRBV6-1	TRBJ2-2	TRBD1	CASSDDRGHSTGELFF	TGTGCCAGCAGTGACGACAGGGGGCATAGCACCGGGGAGCTGTTTTTT
.	TRBV5-1	TRBJ2-3	.	CASSLREEQYF	TGCGCCAGCAGCTTACGGGAAGAGCAGTATTTT
few	TRBV5-1	TRBJ2-1	TRBD1	CASSRGQTSYNEQFF	TGCGCCAGCAGCCGGGGACAGACTTCCTACAATGAGCAGTTCTTC
few	TRBV28	TRBJ2-3	.	CASSPGGGGTDTQYF	TGTGCCAGCAGCCCAGGAGGGGGGGGCACAGATACGCAGTATTTT
many	TRBV5-6	TRBJ1-5	.	CASSLGYEGQPQHF	TGTGCCAGCTCTTTAGGGTATGAAGGTCAGCCCCAGCATTTT
.	TRBV18	TRBJ1-2	.	CASSPPGVPLRDYGYTF	TGTGCCAGCTCACCTCCAGGAGTCCCTTTACGCGACTATGGCTACACCTTC
.	TRBV20-1	TRBJ2-1	TRBD1	CSARQGSGTENEQFF	TGCAGTGCTAGGCAAGGGTCCGGGACAGAAAATGAGCAGTTCTTC
.	TRBV9	TRBJ2-1	.	CASSVMGGASNEQFF	TGTGCCAGCAGCGTAATGGGAGGTGCGTCCAATGAGCAGTTCTTC
few	TRBV7-2	TRBJ1-2	TRBD1	CASTRDSNYGYTF	TGTGCCAGCACCAGGGACAGTAACTATGGCTACACCTTC
few	TRBV12-3/TRBV12-4	TRBJ2-2	.	CASSFGGELFF	TGTGCCAGCAGTTTTGGCGGGGAGCTGTTTTTT
few	TRBV20-1	TRBJ2-3	.	CSASGSSTDTQYF	TGCAGTGCTAGCGGGTCTAGCACAGATACGCAGTATTTT
.	TRBV9	TRBJ2-1	.	CASSPLLPPREQFF	TGTGCCAGCAGCCCACTTCTACCCCCGCGTGAGCAGTTCTTC
.	TRBV7-9	TRBJ2-3	TRBD2	CASSEGAGGGTDTQYF	TGTGCCAGCAGCGAGGGAGCGGGAGGGGGCACAGATACGCAGTATTTT
few	TRBV5-1	TRBJ1-1	.	CASSPGPENTEAFF	TGCGCCAGCAGCCCTGGACCCGAGAACACTGAAGCTTTCTTT
few	TRBV5-1	TRBJ1-1	.	CASRDSMNTEAFF	TGCGCCAGCAGGGACAGCATGAACACTGAAGCTTTCTTT
few	TRBV18	TRBJ2-5	.	CASSQSKGAETQYF	TGTGCCAGCTCACAGTCGAAAGGGGCAGAGACCCAGTACTTC
once	TRBV7-9	TRBJ1-4	.	CVSSLSLEKLFF	TGTGTCAGCAGCCTGTCACTGGAAAAACTGTTTTTT
.	TRBV29-1	TRBJ1-1	.	CSGGRWTEAFF	TGCAGCGGCGGTCGGTGGACTGAAGCTTTCTTT
.	TRBV29-1	TRBJ1-1	TRBD1	CSVADRGYTEAFF	TGCAGCGTTGCTGACAGGGGGTATACTGAAGCTTTCTTT
few	TRBV20-1	TRBJ2-5	TRBD2	CSASPTSAETQYF	TGCAGTGCTTCCCCGACTAGCGCGGAGACCCAGTACTTC
few	TRBV7-9	TRBJ2-7	TRBD2	CASSSEAGATSYEQYF	TGTGCCAGCAGCTCAGAAGCGGGAGCAACCTCCTACGAGCAGTACTTC
.	TRBV11-2	TRBJ2-7	.	CASSLDPVLNRGGWGQYF	TGTGCCAGCAGCTTAGATCCCGTCTTGAACAGGGGGGGCTGGGGGCAGTACTTC
few	TRBV20-1	TRBJ1-1	.	CSAGREVGTEAFF	TGCAGTGCAGGGAGGGAGGTTGGCACTGAAGCTTTCTTT
.	TRBV11-3	TRBJ2-1	TRBD2	CASSSGLAGVGDEQFF	TGTGCCAGCAGCTCGGGACTAGCGGGAGTCGGCGATGAGCAGTTCTTC
.	TRBV28	TRBJ2-3	TRBD2	CASSFLLAGVGTDTQYF	TGTGCCAGCAGTTTTCTACTAGCGGGAGTGGGTACAGATACGCAGTATTTT
.	TRBV30	TRBJ1-1	.	CAWGRGPNTEAFF	TGTGCCTGGGGCAGGGGACCGAACACTGAAGCTTTCTTT
.	TRBV20-1	TRBJ2-1	TRBD2	CSAQTGTSVEQFF	TGCAGTGCTCAGACCGGGACTAGCGTTGAGCAGTTCTTC
.	TRBV5-1	TRBJ1-4	.	CASSLDADQKLFF	TGCGCCAGCAGCTTGGATGCAGACCAAAAACTGTTTTTT
few	TRBV7-2	TRBJ2-5	TRBD2	CASSGRPGLAGSETQYF	TGTGCCAGCAGCGGACGGCCGGGACTAGCGGGATCTGAGACCCAGTACTTC
.	TRBV5-1	TRBJ1-4	.	CASSPRGDYGSEKLFF	TGCGCCAGCAGTCCGCGGGGAGACTATGGATCCGAAAAACTGTTTTTT
.	TRBV3-1	TRBJ2-4	.	CASSPEGWNIQYF	TGTGCCAGCAGCCCTGAGGGTTGGAACATTCAGTACTTC
few	TRBV6-2/TRBV6-3	TRBJ2-7	.	CASAWTASYEQYF	TGTGCCAGCGCCTGGACGGCCTCCTACGAGCAGTACTTC
.	TRBV4-1	TRBJ2-3	.	CASSQDPSGRPGSTDTQYF	TGCGCCAGCAGCCAAGATCCGTCCGGACGCCCGGGAAGCACAGATACGCAGTATTTT
few	TRBV20-1	TRBJ2-1	TRBD2	CSAGLAGAQQFF	TGCAGTGCCGGACTAGCGGGAGCGCAGCAGTTCTTC
few	TRBV30	TRBJ2-3	.	CAWSVGRDTQYF	TGTGCCTGGAGTGTAGGGCGAGATACGCAGTATTTT
few	TRBV18	TRBJ1-1	.	CASSPTGTEAFF	TGTGCCAGCTCACCAACAGGGACTGAAGCTTTCTTT